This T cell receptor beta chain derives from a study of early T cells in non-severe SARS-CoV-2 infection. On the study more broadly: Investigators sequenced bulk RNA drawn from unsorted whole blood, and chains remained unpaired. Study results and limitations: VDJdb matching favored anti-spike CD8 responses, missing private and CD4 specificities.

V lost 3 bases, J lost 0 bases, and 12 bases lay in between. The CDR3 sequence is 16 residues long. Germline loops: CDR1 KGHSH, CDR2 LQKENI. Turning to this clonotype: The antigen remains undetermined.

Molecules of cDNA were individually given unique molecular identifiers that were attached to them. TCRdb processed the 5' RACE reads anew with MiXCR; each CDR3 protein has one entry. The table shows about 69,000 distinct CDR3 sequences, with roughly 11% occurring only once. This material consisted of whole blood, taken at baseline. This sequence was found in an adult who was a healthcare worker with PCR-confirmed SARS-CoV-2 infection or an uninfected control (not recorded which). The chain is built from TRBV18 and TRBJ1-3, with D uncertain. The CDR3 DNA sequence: TGTGCCAGCTCACCGCGTGGGCAATACTCTGGAAACACCATATATTTT. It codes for CASSPRGQYSGNTIYF.